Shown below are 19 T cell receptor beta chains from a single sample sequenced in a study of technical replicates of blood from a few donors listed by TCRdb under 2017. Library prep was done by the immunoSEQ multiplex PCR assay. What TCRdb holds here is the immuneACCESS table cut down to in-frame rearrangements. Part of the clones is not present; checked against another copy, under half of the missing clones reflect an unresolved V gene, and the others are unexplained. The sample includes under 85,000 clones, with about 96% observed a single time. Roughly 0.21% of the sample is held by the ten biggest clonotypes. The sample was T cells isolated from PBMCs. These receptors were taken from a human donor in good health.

CDR3 in amino acids: CASSQVLRLASTDTQYF. The DNA of the CDR3 is TGCGCCAGCAGCCAAGTTTTGAGGCTAGCTAGCACAGATACGCAGTATTTT. J is TRBJ2-3 and V is TRBV4-1, with a possible D match to TRBD2 (5 bases). CDR1 and CDR2 from the germline V gene are MGHRA and YSYEKL. The CDR3 length is 17 residues. Between the trimmed V and J ends, which lost 1 base and 0 bases, there was a span of 14 bases.

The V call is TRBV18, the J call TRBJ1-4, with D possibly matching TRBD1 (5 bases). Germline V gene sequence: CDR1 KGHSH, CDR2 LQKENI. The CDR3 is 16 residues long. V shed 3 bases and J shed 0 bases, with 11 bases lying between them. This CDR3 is CASSPPGDATNEKLFF. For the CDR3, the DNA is TGTGCCAGCTCACCTCCGGGGGATGCAACTAATGAAAAACTGTTTTTT.

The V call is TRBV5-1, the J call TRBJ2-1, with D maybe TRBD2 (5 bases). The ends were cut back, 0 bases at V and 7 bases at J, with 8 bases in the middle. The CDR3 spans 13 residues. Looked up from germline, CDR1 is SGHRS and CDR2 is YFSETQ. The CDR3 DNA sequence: TGCGCCAGCAGCTTGGTCTCGGGAAATGAGCAGTTCTTC. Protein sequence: CASSLVSGNEQFF.

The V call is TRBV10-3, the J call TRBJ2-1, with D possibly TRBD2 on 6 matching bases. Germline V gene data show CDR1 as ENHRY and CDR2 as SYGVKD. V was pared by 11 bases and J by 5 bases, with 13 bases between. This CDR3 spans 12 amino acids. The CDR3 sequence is CALKTSNNEQFF. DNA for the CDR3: TGTGCCCTCAAGACTAGTAACAATGAGCAGTTCTTC.

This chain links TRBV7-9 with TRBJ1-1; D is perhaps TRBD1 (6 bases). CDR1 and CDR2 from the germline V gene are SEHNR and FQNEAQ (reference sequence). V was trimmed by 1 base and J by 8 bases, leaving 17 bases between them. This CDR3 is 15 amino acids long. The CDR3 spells CASSLVPTDRNEAFF. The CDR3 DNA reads TGTGCCAGCAGCTTAGTCCCCACCGACAGGAACGAAGCTTTCTTT.

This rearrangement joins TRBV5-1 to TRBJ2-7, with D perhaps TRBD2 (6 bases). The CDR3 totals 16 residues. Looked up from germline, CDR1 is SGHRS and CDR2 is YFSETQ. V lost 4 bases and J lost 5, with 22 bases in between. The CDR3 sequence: CASSAEGMAGSHEQYF. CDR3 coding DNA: TGCGCCAGCAGCGCGGAGGGTATGGCTGGGTCCCACGAGCAGTACTTC.

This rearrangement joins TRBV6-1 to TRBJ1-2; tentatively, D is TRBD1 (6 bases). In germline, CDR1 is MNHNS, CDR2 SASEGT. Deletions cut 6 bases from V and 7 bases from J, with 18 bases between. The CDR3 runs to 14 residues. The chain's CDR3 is CASRRNRELAGYTF. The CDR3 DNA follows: TGTGCCAGCAGACGTAACAGGGAATTAGCTGGCTACACCTTC.

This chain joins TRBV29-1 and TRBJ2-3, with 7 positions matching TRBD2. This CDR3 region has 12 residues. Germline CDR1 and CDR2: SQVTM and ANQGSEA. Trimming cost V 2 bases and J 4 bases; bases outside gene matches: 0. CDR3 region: CSVELAADTQYF. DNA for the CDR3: TGCAGCGTTGAACTAGCGGCAGATACGCAGTATTTT.

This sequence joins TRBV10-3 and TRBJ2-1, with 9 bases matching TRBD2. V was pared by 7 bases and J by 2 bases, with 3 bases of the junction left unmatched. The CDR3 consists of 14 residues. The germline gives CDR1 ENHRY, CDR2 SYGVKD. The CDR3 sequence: CAITSGATYNEQFF. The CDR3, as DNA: TGTGCCATCACTAGCGGGGCAACCTACAATGAGCAGTTCTTC.

CDR3: CASSLALGQGQETQYF. The DNA for the CDR3 is TGTGCCAGCAGCTTAGCTCTGGGACAGGGCCAAGAGACCCAGTACTTC. The gene calls are TRBV7-9 and TRBJ2-5; 9 bases match TRBD1. The CDR3 is 16 amino acids. J lost 1 base, V lost 0 bases, and 3 bases had no gene match. Germline V gene data show CDR1 as SEHNR and CDR2 as FQNEAQ (reference sequence).

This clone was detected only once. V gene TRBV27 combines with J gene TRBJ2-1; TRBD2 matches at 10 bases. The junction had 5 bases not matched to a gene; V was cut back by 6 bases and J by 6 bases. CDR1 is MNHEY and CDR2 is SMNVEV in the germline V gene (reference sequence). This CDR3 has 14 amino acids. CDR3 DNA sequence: TGTGCCAGCAGGAGCGGGGGGGCATCCAATGAGCAGTTCTTC. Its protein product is CASRSGGASNEQFF.

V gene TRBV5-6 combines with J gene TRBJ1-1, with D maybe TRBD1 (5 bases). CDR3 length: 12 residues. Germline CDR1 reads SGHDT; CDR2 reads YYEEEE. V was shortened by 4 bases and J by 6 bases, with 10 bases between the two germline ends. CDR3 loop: CASSGAVAEAFF. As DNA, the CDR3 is TGTGCCAGCAGCGGGGCGGTTGCTGAAGCTTTCTTT.

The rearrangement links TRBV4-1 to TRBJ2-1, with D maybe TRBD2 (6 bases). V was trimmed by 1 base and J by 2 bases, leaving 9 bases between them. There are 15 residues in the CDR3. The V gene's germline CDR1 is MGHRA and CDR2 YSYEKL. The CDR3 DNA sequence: TGCGCCAGCAGCCAAGCACTAGCCACCTACAATGAGCAGTTCTTC. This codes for CASSQALATYNEQFF.

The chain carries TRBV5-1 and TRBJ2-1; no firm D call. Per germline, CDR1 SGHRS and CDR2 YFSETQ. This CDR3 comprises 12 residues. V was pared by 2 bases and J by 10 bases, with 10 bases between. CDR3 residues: CASSFSKTEQFF. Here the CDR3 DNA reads TGCGCCAGCAGCTTCTCTAAAACCGAGCAGTTCTTC. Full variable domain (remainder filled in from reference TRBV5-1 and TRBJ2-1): KAGVTQTPRYLIKTRGQQVTLSCSPISGHRSVSWYQQTPGQGLQFLFEYFSETQRNKGNFPGRFSGRQFSNSRSEMNVSTLELGDSALYLCASSFSKTEQFFGPGTRLTVL.

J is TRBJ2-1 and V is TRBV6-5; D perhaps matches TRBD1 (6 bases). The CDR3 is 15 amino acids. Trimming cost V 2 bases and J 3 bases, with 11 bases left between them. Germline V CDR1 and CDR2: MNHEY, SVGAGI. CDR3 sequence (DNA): TGTGCCAGCAGTTACAGGGGGACGGACTACAATGAGCAGTTCTTC. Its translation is CASSYRGTDYNEQFF.

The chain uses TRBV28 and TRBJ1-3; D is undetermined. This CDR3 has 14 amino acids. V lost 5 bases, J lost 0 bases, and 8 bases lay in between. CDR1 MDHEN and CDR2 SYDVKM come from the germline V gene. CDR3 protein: CASSALGSGNTIYF. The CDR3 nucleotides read TGTGCCAGCAGTGCACTTGGCTCTGGAAACACCATATATTTT.

The CDR3 here is CASSLSPGREKLFF. In DNA form, the CDR3 reads TGTGCCAGCAGTTTATCGCCAGGTCGTGAAAAACTGTTTTTT. This chain links TRBV28 with TRBJ1-4; no definite D call. V was cut by 1 base and J by 7 bases, with 10 bases left in between. CDR1 is MDHEN and CDR2 is SYDVKM in the germline V gene. This CDR3 contains 14 residues. Supplemented by reference TRBV28 and TRBJ1-4, the full variable domain reads DVKVTQSSRYLVKRTGEKVFLECVQDMDHENMFWYRQDPGLGLRLIYFSYDVKMKEKGDIPEGYSVSREKKERFSLILESASTNQTSMYLCASSLSPGREKLFFGSGTQLSVL.

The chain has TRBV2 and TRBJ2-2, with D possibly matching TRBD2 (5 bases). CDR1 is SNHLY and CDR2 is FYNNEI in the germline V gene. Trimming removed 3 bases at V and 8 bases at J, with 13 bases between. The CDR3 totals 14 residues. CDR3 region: CASSDLAGSGELFF. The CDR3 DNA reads TGTGCCAGCAGTGATCTAGCTGGGTCAGGGGAGCTGTTTTTT.

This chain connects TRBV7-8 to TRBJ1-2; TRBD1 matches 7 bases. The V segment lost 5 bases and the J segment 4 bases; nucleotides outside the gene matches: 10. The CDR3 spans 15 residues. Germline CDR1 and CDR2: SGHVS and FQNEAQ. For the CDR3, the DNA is TGTGCCAGCAGCATACAGGGGCTGGGACCCTATGGCTACACCTTC. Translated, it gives CASSIQGLGPYGYTF.